What follows are 13 T cell receptor beta chains derived from one specimen sequenced in a study of CD8+CD57+ T cells in acquired aplastic anemia (dated by TCRdb to the late 2010s). Flow cytometry had shown CD8+CD57+ cell expansion in the patients selected for sequencing. The run used an Illumina HiSeq 2000. Genomic DNA served as template for TCR beta VDJ combination and CDR3 sequence profiling. TCRdb reworked the public reads: Q25 trimming with fastp, MiXCR clone assembly, productive beta chains retained. CDR3 protein sequences are deduplicated, and each keeps its most common genes and DNA. Recorded for this sample are 450,000 to 600,000 distinct CDR3 sequences; roughly a third of them occurred a single time. Together, the top ten hold 0.8% to 0.85% of the sample. The sequencing input was sorted CD4+, CD8+, or CD8+CD57+ T cells (not recorded which) from PBMCs. Receptor source: a human donor with aplastic anemia.

This clonotype showed up just a few times. The junction departs from germline at one end; a sequencing error may be responsible. The chain couples TRBV7-7 to TRBJ2-5; D unclear. The CDR3 loop spans 15 amino acids. The germline gives CDR1 SSHAT, CDR2 FNYEAQ (reference sequence). The CDR3 loop is CASSLDPRTQETQYF. Written as DNA, the CDR3 is TGTGCTAGCAGCTTAGACCCGAGGACCCAAGAGACCCAGTACTTC.

This clonotype was seen ten or more times. The chain employs TRBV24-1 and TRBJ2-1; TRBD1 is a possible D gene (5 bases). The germline gives CDR1 KGHDR, CDR2 SFDVKD. The V end was cut by 5 bases, the J end by 6 bases, with 13 bases between. CDR3 length: 14 amino acids. The CDR3 reads CATSVQGVLNEQFF. The DNA for the CDR3 is TGTGCCACCAGTGTCCAGGGTGTACTCAATGAGCAGTTCTTC.

Turning to this clonotype: This could be a read error, since a much larger clone is one nucleotide away. In this CDR3 the conserved last residue, phenylalanine or tryptophan, is missing, so a read error is likely. V and J are TRBV7-2 and TRBJ2-7; D gene uncertain. CDR1 and CDR2 (germline): SGHTA, FQGNSA. Trimming left V 0 bases short and J 3 bases short, with 12 bases between. The CDR3 extends over 15 amino acids. For the CDR3, the DNA is TGTGCCAGCAGCTTAGCTGGGCTACCGTACTACGAGCAGTACCTC. Encoded protein: CASSLAGLPYYEQYL.

At least ten counts were recorded for this clonotype. The chain is built from TRBV11-1 and TRBJ1-6; 7 bases agree with TRBD1. This CDR3 is built from 15 residues. Germline loops: CDR1 SGHAT, CDR2 FQDESV (reference sequence). V shed 1 base, J shed 7 bases, and the junction held 4 bases outside the gene matches. Written as DNA, the CDR3 is TGTGCCAGCAGCTTAGGGCGAGGGGGCAATTCACCCCTCCACTTT. Amino acids: CASSLGRGGNSPLHF.

This clonotype was seen ten or more times. J is TRBJ1-1 and V is TRBV20-1; possibly TRBD1 for D (6 bases). Trimming stripped 7 bases from V and 2 bases from J, with 11 bases between. The CDR3 runs 12 residues. Per germline, CDR1 DFQATT and CDR2 SNEGSKA (reference sequence). CDR3 coding DNA: TGCAGTGGACTACAGGGAAACACTGAAGCTTTCTTT. It encodes CSGLQGNTEAFF.

This clonotype has at least ten counts. The chain's CDR3 is CSAPAGQGHSPLHF. The CDR3 DNA reads TGCAGTGCTCCCGCGGGACAGGGGCATTCACCCCTCCACTTT. V gene TRBV20-1 combines with J gene TRBJ1-6, with 10 bases aligning to TRBD1. Germline lookup yields CDR1 DFQATT and CDR2 SNEGSKA (reference sequence). V shed 5 bases, J shed 8 bases, and the junction held 6 bases outside the gene matches. The CDR3 totals 14 residues.

J is TRBJ1-3 and V is TRBV7-8, with 8 bases that match TRBD1. J gave up 4 bases and V 5 bases, and 1 base lay outside the gene matches. Germline assignment: CDR1 SGHVS and CDR2 FQNEAQ. The CDR3 contains 13 residues. CDR3 sequence: CASSRQGGNTIYF. CDR3 bases: TGTGCCAGCAGCCGACAGGGGGGAAACACCATATATTTT.

The chain employs TRBV6-5 and TRBJ2-4; possibly TRBD1 for D (5 bases). V shed 3 bases and J shed 9 bases, with 15 bases lying between them. From germline, CDR1 is MNHEY and CDR2 SVGAGI. This CDR3 has 14 residues. Here the CDR3 DNA reads TGTGCCAGCAGTTATAGTCCAGGGTCAAGCATTCAGTACTTC. It specifies CASSYSPGSSIQYF.

The sample holds a few counts of this clonotype. The rearrangement uses TRBV6-2 or TRBV6-3 and TRBJ2-2, with 8 bases fitting TRBD1. CDR3 length: 15 residues. The germline V gene has CDR1 MNHEY and CDR2 SVGEGT. The trim removed 5 bases at V and 7 bases at J, leaving 9 bases unmatched. CDR3 DNA: TGTGCCAGCAGTACATGGACAGGGTTTAACGGGGAGCTGTTTTTT. Translated, it gives CASSTWTGFNGELFF.

This clonotype was recorded a few times. This rearrangement joins TRBV7-6 to TRBJ2-5, with 12 bases lining up with TRBD2. Losses at the gene ends were 2 bases for V and 6 bases for J; bases not matched to a gene: 4. Germline CDR1 is SGHVS and CDR2 is FNYEAQ. This CDR3 is 15 amino acids long. Written as DNA, the CDR3 is TGTGCCAGCAGCTTATCTAGCGGGGGGGCACAGACCCAGTACTTC. Its protein is CASSLSSGGAQTQYF. Full variable domain (remainder filled in from reference TRBV7-6 and TRBJ2-5): GAGVSQSPRYKVTKRGQDVALRCDPISGHVSLYWYRQALGQGPEFLTYFNYEAQQDKSGLPNDRFSAERPEGSISTLTIQRTEQRDSAMYRCASSLSSGGAQTQYFGPGTRLLVL.

This clonotype has a count of ten or more. CDR3 amino acids: CASSGMETGGFDQPQHF. As DNA, the CDR3 is TGTGCCAGTAGTGGGATGGAAACAGGGGGCTTCGACCAGCCCCAGCATTTT. The chain uses TRBV19 and TRBJ1-5; 9 bases are a match to TRBD1. The CDR3 is 17 amino acids. Germline CDR1 reads LNHDA; CDR2 reads SQIVND (reference sequence). V gave up 5 bases and J gave up 7 bases; unmatched junction bases: 15.

This clonotype was found many times. The chain joins TRBV11-1 to TRBJ1-6; 12 bases agree with TRBD1. The trim removed 5 bases at V and 8 bases at J, leaving 7 bases unmatched. CDR3 size: 16 residues. CDR1 SGHAT and CDR2 FQDESV come from the germline V gene (reference sequence). CDR3 nucleotides: TGTGCCAGCAGCGGTGGGACAGGGGGCTCTGATTCACCCCTCCACTTT. It codes for CASSGGTGGSDSPLHF.

The sample holds a few counts of this clonotype. The junction departs from the called germline gene at one end, perhaps through a read error. This chain connects TRBV19 to TRBJ1-3; D gene ambiguous. The length of the CDR3 is 15 residues. Germline CDR1 and CDR2: LNHDA and SQIVND (reference sequence). The CDR3 nucleotides read TGTGCCGGTAGCCTCGCGGCCTTCTCTGGAAACACCATATATTTT. Translation gives CAGSLAAFSGNTIYF.